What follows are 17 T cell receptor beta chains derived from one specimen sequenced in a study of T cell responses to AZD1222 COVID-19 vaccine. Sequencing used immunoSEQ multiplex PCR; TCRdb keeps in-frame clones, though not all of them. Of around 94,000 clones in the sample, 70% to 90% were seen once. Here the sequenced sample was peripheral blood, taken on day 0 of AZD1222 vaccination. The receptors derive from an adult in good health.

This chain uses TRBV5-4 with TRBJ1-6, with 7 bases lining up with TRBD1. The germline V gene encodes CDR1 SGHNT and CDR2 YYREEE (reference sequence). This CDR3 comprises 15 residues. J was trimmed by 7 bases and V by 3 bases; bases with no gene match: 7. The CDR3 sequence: CASSYPGGQNSPLHF. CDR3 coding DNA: TGTGCCAGCAGCTACCCGGGGGGACAGAATTCACCCCTCCACTTT.

The CDR3 nucleotides read TGTGCCAGCACCAGACAGCCTTCCTACGAGCAGTACTTC. Translation: CASTRQPSYEQYF. The chain employs TRBV6-5 and TRBJ2-7; the D gene is possibly TRBD1 (5 bases). V was shortened by 7 bases and J by 1 base, with 11 bases between the two germline ends. CDR1 is MNHEY and CDR2 is SVGAGI in the germline V gene. CDR3 size: 13 residues.

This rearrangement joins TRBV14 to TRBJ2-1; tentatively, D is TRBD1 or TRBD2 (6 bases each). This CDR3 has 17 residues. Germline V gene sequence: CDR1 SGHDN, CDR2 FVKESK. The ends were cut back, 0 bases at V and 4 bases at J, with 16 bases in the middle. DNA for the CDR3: TGTGCCAGCAGCCAAGAGGGACGGGGGCCGTCTTACAATGAGCAGTTCTTC. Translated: CASSQEGRGPSYNEQFF.

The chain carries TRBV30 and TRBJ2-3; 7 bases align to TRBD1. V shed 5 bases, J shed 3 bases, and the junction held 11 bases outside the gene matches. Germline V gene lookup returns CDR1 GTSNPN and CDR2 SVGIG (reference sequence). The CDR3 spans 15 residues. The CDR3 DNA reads TGTGCCTGGGGCCGGGCAGGGGGACGAACAGATACGCAGTATTTT. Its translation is CAWGRAGGRTDTQYF.

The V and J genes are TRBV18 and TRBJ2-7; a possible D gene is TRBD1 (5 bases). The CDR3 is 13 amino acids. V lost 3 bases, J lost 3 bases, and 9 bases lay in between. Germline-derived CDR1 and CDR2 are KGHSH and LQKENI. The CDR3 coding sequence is TGTGCCAGCTCACCGCCCAGGGACTACGAGCAGTACTTC. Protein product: CASSPPRDYEQYF.

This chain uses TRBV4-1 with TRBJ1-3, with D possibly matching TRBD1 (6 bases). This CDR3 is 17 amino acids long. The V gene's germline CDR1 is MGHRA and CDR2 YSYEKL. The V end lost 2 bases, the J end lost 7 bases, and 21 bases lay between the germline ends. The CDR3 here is CASSQPQRTVGKNTIYF. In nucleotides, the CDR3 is TGCGCCAGCAGCCAACCCCAGCGGACAGTAGGCAAGAACACCATATATTTT.

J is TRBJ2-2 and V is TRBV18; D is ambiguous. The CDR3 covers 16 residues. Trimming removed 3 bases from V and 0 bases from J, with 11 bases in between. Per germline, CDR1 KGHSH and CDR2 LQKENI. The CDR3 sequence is CASSPRSYANTGELFF. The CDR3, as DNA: TGTGCCAGCTCACCCCGCTCATACGCGAACACCGGGGAGCTGTTTTTT.

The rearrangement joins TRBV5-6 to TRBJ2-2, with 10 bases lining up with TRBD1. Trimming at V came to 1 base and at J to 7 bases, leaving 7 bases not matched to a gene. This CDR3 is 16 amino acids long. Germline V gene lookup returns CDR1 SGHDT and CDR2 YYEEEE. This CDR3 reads CASSLYDRGQVGELFF. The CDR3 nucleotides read TGTGCCAGCAGCTTGTATGACAGGGGGCAAGTCGGGGAGCTGTTTTTT.

Written as DNA, the CDR3 is TGTGCCAGCAGTTTTCGGACAGGGGGGCATTTCTATGGCTACACCTTC. Its protein is CASSFRTGGHFYGYTF. The chain employs TRBV27 and TRBJ1-2, with 10 positions matching TRBD1. This CDR3 is 16 amino acids long. Trimming took 3 bases from V and 4 from J; bases not matched to a gene: 8. Germline lookup yields CDR1 MNHEY and CDR2 SMNVEV (reference sequence).

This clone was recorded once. The DNA for the CDR3 is TGCGCCAGCAGCTTGCAAAGTGGAGCTGGAAACACCATATATTTT. Translating it yields CASSLQSGAGNTIYF. J is TRBJ1-3 and V is TRBV5-1; D gene unclear. The CDR3 totals 15 residues. Germline CDR1 is SGHRS and CDR2 is YFSETQ. Trimming removed 1 base from V and 2 bases from J, with 10 bases in between.

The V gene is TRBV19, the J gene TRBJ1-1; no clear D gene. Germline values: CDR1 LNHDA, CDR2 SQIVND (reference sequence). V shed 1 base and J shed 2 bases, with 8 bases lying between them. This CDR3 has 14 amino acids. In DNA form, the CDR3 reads TGTGCCAGTAGTATAGGCGGGGTAAACACTGAAGCTTTCTTT. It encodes CASSIGGVNTEAFF.

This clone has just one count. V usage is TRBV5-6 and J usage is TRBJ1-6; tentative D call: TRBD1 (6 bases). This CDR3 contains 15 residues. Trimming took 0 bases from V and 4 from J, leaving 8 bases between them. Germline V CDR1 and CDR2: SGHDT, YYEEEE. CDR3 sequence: CASSLAGQYNSPLHF. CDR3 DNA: TGTGCCAGCAGCTTGGCAGGACAGTATAATTCACCCCTCCACTTT.

The CDR3: CASSQPAGFTNEKLFF. CDR3 nucleotides: TGTGCCAGTTCACAACCGGCGGGTTTCACTAATGAAAAACTGTTTTTT. The chain links TRBV19 to TRBJ1-4; D is unresolved. The CDR3 length is 16 residues. Germline V lookup: CDR1 LNHDA, CDR2 SQIVND (reference sequence). Trimming shortened V by 8 bases and J by 2 bases, and 18 bases separated the two germline ends.

CDR3 bases: TGTGCCGCCAGCCCCCTCGCTAGCGGGGGCCACAATGAGCAGTTCTTC. Its protein is CAASPLASGGHNEQFF. This sequence joins TRBV19 and TRBJ2-1; 10 bases are shared with TRBD2. CDR3 length: 16 residues. J was trimmed by 5 bases and V by 11 bases; bases with no gene match: 15. CDR1 is LNHDA and CDR2 is SQIVND in the germline V gene (reference sequence).

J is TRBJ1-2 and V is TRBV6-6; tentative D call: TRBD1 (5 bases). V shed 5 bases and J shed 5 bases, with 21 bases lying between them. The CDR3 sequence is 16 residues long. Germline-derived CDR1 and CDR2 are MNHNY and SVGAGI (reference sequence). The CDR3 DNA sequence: TGTGCCAGCAGTGGCCAGGGCCAACCGATACCGTATGGCTACACCTTC. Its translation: CASSGQGQPIPYGYTF.

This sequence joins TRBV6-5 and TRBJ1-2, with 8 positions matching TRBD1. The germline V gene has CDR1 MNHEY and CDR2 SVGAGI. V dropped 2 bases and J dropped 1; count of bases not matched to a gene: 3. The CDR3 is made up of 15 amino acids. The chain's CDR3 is CASSYTTGVNYGYTF. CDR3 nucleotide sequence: TGTGCCAGCAGTTACACGACAGGGGTTAACTATGGCTACACCTTC.

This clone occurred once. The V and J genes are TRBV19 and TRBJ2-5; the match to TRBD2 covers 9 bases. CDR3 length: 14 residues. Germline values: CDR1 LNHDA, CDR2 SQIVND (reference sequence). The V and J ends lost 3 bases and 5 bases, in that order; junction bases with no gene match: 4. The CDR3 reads CASSISGGWETQYF. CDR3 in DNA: TGTGCCAGTAGTATTAGCGGGGGATGGGAGACCCAGTACTTC.